This T cell receptor (beta chain) was identified during a study of blood T cell repertoires in COVID-19. Study at large: Nucleic acid was either cDNA or gDNA, and it came from T cells, B-cell-depleted T cells, or PBMCs.

Those who participated ranged in age from roughly 18 to 89 years and resided in 24 US areas. Participants were placed into cohorts based on the clinical history they reported. Trimming removed 5 bases from V and 0 bases from J; junction bases left unmatched: 3. CDR1 SNHLY and CDR2 FYNNEI come from the germline V gene. The CDR3 spans 15 residues. The assay was immunoSEQ multiplex PCR, and TCRdb's table has in-frame clones only and misses some. The sample yields around 160,000 clones, roughly 80% seen once. The sample holds a few counts of this clone. Sequenced material: PBMCs or T cells enriched from blood (not recorded which). The chain uses TRBV2 and TRBJ1-3, with 8 bases that match TRBD1. This receptor was identified in a woman in her sixties who had recovered from COVID-19. CDR3 nucleotides: TGTGCCAGCAGTTTGGACAGGGCCTCTGGAAACACCATATATTTT. It encodes CASSLDRASGNTIYF.